The rows below give T cell receptor beta chains drawn from one sample of a study of type 1 and type 2 diabetes patients. TCRdb processed the multiplex PCR reads anew with MiXCR; each CDR3 protein has one entry. This sample has 280,000 or so distinct CDR3 sequences; roughly 50% occur once, and the top ten carry approximately 14%. Sequencing was carried out using peripheral blood mononuclear cells (PBMCs). The receptors were sampled from a man aged 18-30 years with type 2 diabetes. Each CDR3 is given with its conserved first and last residue.

>TRBV29-1|TRBJ2-5
CSVVVLGAESQETQYF
>TRBV28|TRBJ2-7
CASSLQWEQYF
>TRBV6-5|TRBJ1-6
CASSSGGGNSPLHF
>TRBV19|TRBJ2-7
CASSRPGQGSYEQYF
>TRBV12-3/TRBV12-4|TRBJ2-7
CASSSGGSSYEQYF
>TRBV19|TRBJ2-7
CAWSVYGEQYF
>TRBV6-1|TRBJ2-3
CASSEGERESDTQYF
>TRBV19|TRBJ1-5
CASNPDGNNQPQHF
>TRBV19|TRBJ2-5
CASSSWTSGGNWETQYF
>TRBV12-5|TRBJ2-1
CASGLVAGPYNEQFF
>TRBV24-1|TRBJ1-4
CATSDADPNEKLFF
>TRBV20-1|TRBJ2-7
CSASTESYEQYF
>TRBV6-1|TRBJ1-6
CASSGQSGGVSPLHF
>TRBV19|TRBJ1-1
CASSLGETEAFF
>TRBV20-1|TRBJ1-1
CSVNVNTEAFF
>TRBV28|TRBJ1-2
CASGLRPGYTF
>TRBV7-2|TRBJ2-3
CASSLVGGGAPDTQYF
>TRBV19|TRBJ2-3
CASSFGTGGGDTQYF
>TRBV9|TRBJ2-3
CASSGGTASTDTQYF
>TRBV30|TRBJ2-3
CAWSVDGEDTQYF
>TRBV12-3/TRBV12-4|TRBJ1-2
CASISGGSGYTF